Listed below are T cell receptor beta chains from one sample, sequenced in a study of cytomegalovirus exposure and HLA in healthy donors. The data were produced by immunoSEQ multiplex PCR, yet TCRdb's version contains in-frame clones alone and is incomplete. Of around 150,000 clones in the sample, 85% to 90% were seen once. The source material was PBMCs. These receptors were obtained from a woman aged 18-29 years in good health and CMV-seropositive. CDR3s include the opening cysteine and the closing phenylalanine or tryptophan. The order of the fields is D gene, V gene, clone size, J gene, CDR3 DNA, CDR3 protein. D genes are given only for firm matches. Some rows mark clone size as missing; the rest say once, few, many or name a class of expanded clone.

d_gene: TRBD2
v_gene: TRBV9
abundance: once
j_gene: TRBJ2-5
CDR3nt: TGTGCCAGCAACAGGGCTGCGGGCGGGAGGGTAGAGACCCAGTACTTC
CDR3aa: CASNRAAGGRVETQYF

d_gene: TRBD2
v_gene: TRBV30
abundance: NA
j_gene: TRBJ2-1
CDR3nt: TGTGCCTGGATAGCGGGAGGGGGTTACAATGAGCAGTTCTTC
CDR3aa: CAWIAGGGYNEQFF

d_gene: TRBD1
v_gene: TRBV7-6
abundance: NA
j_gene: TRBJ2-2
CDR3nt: TGTGCCAGCAGACGGGGGACAGGGGTCACCGGGGAGCTGTTTTTT
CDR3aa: CASRRGTGVTGELFF

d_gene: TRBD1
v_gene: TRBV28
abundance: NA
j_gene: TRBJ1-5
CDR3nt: TGTGCCAGCATCCTGGGGTCAGGGGGCTGGCAGCCCCAGCATTTT
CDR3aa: CASILGSGGWQPQHF

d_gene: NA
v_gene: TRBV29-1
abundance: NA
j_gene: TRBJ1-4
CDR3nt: TGCAGCGCCGGGGGAACTAATGAAAAACTGTTTTTT
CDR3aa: CSAGGTNEKLFF

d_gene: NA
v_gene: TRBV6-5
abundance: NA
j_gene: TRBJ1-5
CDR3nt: TGTGCCAGCAGTTACTCTTCAGGTGGTCAGCCCCAGCATTTT
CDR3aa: CASSYSSGGQPQHF

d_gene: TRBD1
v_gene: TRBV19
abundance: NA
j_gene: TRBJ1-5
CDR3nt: TGTGCCAGTAGTAACCGGACAGGGGGACTTCAGCCCCAGCATTTT
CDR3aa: CASSNRTGGLQPQHF

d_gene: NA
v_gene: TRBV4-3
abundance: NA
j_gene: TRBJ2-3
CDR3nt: TGCGCCAGCAGCCAAAACCCCCAGGGGACAGATACGCAGTATTTT
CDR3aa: CASSQNPQGTDTQYF

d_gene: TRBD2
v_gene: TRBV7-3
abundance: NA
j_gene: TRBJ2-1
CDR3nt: TGTGCCAGCAGCTTAACAGGGACTAGCGGATCGAGGGGGCAGTTCTTC
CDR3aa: CASSLTGTSGSRGQFF

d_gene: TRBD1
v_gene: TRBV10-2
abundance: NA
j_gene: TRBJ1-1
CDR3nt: TGCGCCAGCAGTGAGGCGAGGGGGCGTGTGACTGAAGCTTTCTTT
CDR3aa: CASSEARGRVTEAFF